This TCR beta chain was recovered during a study of blood T cell repertoires in COVID-19. Study-wide context: Both acute and convalescent COVID-19 samples were obtained from the United States, Italy and Spain. Sample material is recorded as cDNA or gDNA derived from T cells, B-cell-depleted T cells, or PBMCs.

Enrolment of Seattle patients took place during active infection, and they were followed longitudinally. Study processing details: Scientists estimated how many nucleated cells there were by amplifying reference gene primers. Sequencing used immunoSEQ multiplex PCR; TCRdb keeps in-frame clones, though not all of them. The DNA was the basis for D and trimming; V, J and clone size are from that table. The profile shows about 410,000 clones, 89% of them singletons. The germline CDR1 and CDR2 sequences are SEHNR and FQNEAQ (reference sequence). The CDR3 extends over 15 amino acids. The V and J ends lost 4 bases and 5 bases, in that order; junction bases with no gene match: 9.

This receptor was identified in a woman aged 40 to 50 with COVID-19, enrolled during active disease. Input material: peripheral blood. V usage is TRBV7-9 and J usage is TRBJ2-5; 8 nucleotides agree with TRBD1. The CDR3 sequence is CASSSVRQGLETQYF. The CDR3 DNA follows: TGTGCCAGCAGCTCCGTCCGACAGGGGTTGGAGACCCAGTACTTC.